The sequence of this TCR beta chain was determined in a study of PD-1 blockade in classical Hodgkin lymphoma. The germline CDR1 and CDR2 sequences are MGHRA and YSYEKL. The CDR3 extends over 14 amino acids. V shed 4 bases, J shed 4 bases, and the junction held 4 bases outside the gene matches. Each patient experienced a relapse that followed autologous stem cell transplantation, and brentuximab vedotin exposure varied. Repertoires were generated with immunoSEQ multiplex PCR, while TCRdb's copy carries only in-frame clones and drops some. The data contain 40,000 to 65,000 clones, approximately 84% of them singletons.

The chain carries TRBV4-1 and TRBJ1-2; 9 bases are a match to TRBD1. The sequence was collected from a human donor with classical Hodgkin lymphoma. The sample here was peripheral blood mononuclear cells (PBMCs), taken at baseline. CDR3 in amino acids: CASSLGTGTYGYTF. Here the CDR3 DNA reads TGCGCCAGCAGCCTCGGGACAGGGACCTATGGCTACACCTTC.